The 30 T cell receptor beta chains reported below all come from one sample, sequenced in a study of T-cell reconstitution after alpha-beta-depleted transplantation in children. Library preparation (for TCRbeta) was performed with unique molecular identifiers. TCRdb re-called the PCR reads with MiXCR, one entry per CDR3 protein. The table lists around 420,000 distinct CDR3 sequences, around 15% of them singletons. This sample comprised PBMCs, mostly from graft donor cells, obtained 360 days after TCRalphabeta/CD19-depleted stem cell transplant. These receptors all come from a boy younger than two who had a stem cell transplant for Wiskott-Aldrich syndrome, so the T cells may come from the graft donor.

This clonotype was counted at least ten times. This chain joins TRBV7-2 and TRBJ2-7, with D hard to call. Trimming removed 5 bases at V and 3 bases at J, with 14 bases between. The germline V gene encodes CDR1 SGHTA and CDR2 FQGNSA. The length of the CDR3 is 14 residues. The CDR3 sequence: CASSLRTGIYEQYF. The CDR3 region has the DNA TGTGCCAGCAGCCTCCGCACTGGGATCTACGAGCAGTACTTC.

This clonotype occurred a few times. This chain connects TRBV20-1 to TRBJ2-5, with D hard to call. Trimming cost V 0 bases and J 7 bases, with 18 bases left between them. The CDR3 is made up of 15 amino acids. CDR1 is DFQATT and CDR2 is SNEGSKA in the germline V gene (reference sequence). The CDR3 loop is CSARDLGMPWGTQYF. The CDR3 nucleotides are TGCAGTGCTAGAGATCTTGGGATGCCGTGGGGGACCCAGTACTTC.

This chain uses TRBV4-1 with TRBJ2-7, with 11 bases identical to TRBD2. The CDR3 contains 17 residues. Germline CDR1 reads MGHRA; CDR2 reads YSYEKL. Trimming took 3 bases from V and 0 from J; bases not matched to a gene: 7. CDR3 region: CASSQRLAGRLSYEQYF. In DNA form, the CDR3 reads TGCGCCAGCAGCCAGCGACTAGCGGGGAGACTCTCCTACGAGCAGTACTTC.

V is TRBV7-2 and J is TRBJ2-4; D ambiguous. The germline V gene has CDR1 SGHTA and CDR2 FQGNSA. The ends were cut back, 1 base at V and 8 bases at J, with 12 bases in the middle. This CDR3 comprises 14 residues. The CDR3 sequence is CASSLDRSRDIQYF. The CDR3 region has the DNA TGTGCCAGCAGCTTAGATCGGTCCAGAGACATTCAGTACTTC.

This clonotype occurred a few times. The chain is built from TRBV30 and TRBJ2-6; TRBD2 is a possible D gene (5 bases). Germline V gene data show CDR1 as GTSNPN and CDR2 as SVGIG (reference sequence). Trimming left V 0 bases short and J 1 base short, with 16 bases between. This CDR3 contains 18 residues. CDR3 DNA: TGTGCCTGGAGTGTACGTGGGCTGGGGAGATCTGGGGCCAACGTCCTGACTTTC. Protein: CAWSVRGLGRSGANVLTF.

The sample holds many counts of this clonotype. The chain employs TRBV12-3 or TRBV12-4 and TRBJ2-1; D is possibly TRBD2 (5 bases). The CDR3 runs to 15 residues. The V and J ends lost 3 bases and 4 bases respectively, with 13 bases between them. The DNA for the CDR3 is TGTGCCAGCAGTTTGAGGGAGCTACGGTACAATGAGCAGTTCTTC. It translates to CASSLRELRYNEQFF.

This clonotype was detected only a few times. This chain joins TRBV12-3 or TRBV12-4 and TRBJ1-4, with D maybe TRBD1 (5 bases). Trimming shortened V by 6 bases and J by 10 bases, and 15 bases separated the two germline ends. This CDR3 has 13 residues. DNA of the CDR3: TGTGCCAGCAGAAAGGGACCAGACGGAAAACTGTTTTTT. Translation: CASRKGPDGKLFF.

In DNA form, the CDR3 reads TGCAGCGTTGAAGATGAACCCCGGCAGTATTTT. As protein: CSVEDEPRQYF. The V gene is TRBV29-1, the J gene TRBJ2-3; unclear D gene. There are 11 residues in the CDR3. Germline lookup yields CDR1 SQVTM and CDR2 ANQGSEA. Trimming left V 0 bases short and J 11 bases short, with 9 bases between.

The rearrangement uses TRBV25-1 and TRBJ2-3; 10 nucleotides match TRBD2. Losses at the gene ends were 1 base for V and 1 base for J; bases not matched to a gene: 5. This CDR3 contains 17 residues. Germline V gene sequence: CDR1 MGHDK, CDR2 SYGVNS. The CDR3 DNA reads TGTGCCAGCAGTGAATTTCGGCTAGCGGGAGGCACAGATACGCAGTATTTT. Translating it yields CASSEFRLAGGTDTQYF.

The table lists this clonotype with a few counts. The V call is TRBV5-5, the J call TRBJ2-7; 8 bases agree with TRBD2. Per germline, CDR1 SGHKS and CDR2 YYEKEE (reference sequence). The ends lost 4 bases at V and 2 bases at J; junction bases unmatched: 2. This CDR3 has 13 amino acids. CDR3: CASSGGGPYEQYF. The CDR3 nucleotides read TGTGCCAGCAGCGGCGGGGGGCCCTACGAGCAGTACTTC.

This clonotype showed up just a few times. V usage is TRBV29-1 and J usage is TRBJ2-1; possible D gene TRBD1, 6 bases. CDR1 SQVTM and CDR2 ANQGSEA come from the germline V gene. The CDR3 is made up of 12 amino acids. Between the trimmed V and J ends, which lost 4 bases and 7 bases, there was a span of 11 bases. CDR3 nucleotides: TGCAGCGTTGGGGACCAGGGGAATGAGCAGTTCTTC. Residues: CSVGDQGNEQFF.

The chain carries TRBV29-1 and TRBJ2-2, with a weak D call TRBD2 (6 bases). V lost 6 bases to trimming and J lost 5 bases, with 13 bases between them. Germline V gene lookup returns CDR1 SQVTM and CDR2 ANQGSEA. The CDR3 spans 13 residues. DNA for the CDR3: TGCAGCGTGGCGGGACGGCTTACCGGGGAGCTGTTTTTT. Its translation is CSVAGRLTGELFF.

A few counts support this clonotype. The CDR3 sequence: CASSLPPTGNYNEQFF. The CDR3 bases are TGTGCCAGCAGCTTGCCCCCGACAGGGAACTACAATGAGCAGTTCTTC. V is TRBV5-6 and J is TRBJ2-1, with 7 bases identical to TRBD1. V was clipped by 1 base and J by 3 bases; unmatched bases: 7. CDR1 SGHDT and CDR2 YYEEEE come from the germline V gene. This CDR3 contains 16 residues.

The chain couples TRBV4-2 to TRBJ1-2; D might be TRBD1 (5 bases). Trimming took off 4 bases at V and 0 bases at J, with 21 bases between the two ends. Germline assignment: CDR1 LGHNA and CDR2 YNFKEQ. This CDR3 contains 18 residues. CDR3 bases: TGTGCCAGCAGCCCTGACCCGGGACGCCTTAGGTCTAACTATGGCTACACCTTC. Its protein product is CASSPDPGRLRSNYGYTF.

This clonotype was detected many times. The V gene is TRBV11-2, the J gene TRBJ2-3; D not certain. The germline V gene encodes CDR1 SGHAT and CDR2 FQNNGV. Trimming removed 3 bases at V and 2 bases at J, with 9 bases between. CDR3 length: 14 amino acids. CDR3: CASSLTLFTDTQYF. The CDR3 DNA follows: TGTGCCAGCAGCTTGACCTTATTCACAGATACGCAGTATTTT.

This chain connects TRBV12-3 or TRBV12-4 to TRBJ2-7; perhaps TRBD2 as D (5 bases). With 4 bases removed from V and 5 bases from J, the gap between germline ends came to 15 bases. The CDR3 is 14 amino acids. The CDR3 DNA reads TGTGCCAGCAGTTCGAAGGAGGCGAGGGACGAGCAGTACTTC. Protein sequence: CASSSKEARDEQYF.

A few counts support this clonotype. CDR3 coding DNA: TGTGCCAGCACCCTCCCTGGAAGGAACTATGGCTACACCTTC. It is translated as CASTLPGRNYGYTF. The genes are TRBV13 and TRBJ1-2; D is unresolved. This CDR3 comprises 14 residues. Trimming cost V 7 bases and J 2 bases, with 14 bases left between them. Germline loops: CDR1 PRHDT, CDR2 FYEKMQ (reference sequence).

DNA of the CDR3: TGCGCCAGCAGCCAGGGACGGGTCCAAGAGACCCAGTACTTC. Translating gives CASSQGRVQETQYF. The chain has TRBV5-1 and TRBJ2-5; D is perhaps TRBD1 or TRBD2 (5 bases each). This CDR3 contains 14 residues. V was clipped by 4 bases and J by 1 base, with 11 bases between them. The germline V gene has CDR1 SGHRS and CDR2 YFSETQ.

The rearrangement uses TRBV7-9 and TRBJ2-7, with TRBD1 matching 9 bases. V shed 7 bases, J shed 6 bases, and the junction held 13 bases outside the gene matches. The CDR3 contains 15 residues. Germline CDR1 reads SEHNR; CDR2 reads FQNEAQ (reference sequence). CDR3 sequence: CASTREGQGRLEQYF. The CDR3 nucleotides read TGTGCCAGCACCCGTGAGGGACAGGGACGGCTCGAGCAGTACTTC. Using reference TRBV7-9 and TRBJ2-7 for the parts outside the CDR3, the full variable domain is DTGVSQNPRHKITKRGQNVTFRCDPISEHNRLYWYRQTLGQGPEFLTYFQNEAQLEKSRLLSDRFSAERPKGSFSTLEIQRTEQGDSAMYLCASTREGQGRLEQYFGPGTRLTVT.

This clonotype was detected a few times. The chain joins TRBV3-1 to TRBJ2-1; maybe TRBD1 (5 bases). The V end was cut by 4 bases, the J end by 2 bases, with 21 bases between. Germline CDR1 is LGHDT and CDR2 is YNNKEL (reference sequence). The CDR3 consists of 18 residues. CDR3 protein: CASSRRQGIGVPYNEQFF. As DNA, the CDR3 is TGTGCCAGCAGCCGCCGGCAGGGAATAGGGGTACCCTACAATGAGCAGTTCTTC.

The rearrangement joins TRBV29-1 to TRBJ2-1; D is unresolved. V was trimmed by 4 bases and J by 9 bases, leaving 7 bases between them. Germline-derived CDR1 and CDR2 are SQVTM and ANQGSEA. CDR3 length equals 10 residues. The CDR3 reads CSVGVGEQFF. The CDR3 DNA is TGCAGCGTTGGGGTAGGTGAGCAGTTCTTC.

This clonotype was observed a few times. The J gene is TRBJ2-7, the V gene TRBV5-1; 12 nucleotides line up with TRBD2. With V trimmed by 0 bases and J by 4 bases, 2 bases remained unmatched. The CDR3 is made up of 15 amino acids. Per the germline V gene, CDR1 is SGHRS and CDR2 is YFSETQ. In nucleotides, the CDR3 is TGCGCCAGCAGCTTGGTGACTAGCGGGAGTTACGAGCAGTACTTC. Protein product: CASSLVTSGSYEQYF. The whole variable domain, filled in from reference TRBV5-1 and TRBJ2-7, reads KAGVTQTPRYLIKTRGQQVTLSCSPISGHRSVSWYQQTPGQGLQFLFEYFSETQRNKGNFPGRFSGRQFSNSRSEMNVSTLELGDSALYLCASSLVTSGSYEQYFGPGTRLTVT.

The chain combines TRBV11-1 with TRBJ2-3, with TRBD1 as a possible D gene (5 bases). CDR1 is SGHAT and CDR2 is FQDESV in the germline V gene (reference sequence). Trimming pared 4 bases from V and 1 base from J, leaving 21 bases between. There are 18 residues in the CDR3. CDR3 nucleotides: TGTGCCAGCAGCTCTTATATTTCCCCTGGGGCTCGCACAGATACGCAGTATTTT. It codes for CASSSYISPGARTDTQYF.

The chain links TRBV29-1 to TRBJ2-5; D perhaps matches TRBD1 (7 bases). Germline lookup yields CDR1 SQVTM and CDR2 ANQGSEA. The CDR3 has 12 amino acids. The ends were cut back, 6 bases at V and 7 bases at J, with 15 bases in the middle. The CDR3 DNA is TGCAGCGTGTGGCGGGACAGAGGGACCCAGTACTTC. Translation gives CSVWRDRGTQYF.

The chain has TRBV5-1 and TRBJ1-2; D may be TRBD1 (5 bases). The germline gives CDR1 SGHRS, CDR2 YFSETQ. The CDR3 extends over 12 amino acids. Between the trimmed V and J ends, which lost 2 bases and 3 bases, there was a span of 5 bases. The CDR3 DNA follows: TGCGCCAGCAGCTTCAGGGACTATGGCTACACCTTC. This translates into CASSFRDYGYTF.

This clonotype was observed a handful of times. CDR3 bases: TGCAGTGCCCAGACCGGGAGGACCACAGATACGCAGTATTTT. Protein: CSAQTGRTTDTQYF. V gene TRBV20-1 combines with J gene TRBJ2-3, with 7 positions matching TRBD2. The CDR3 has 14 residues. The J segment lost 2 bases and the V segment lost 6 bases, leaving 8 bases of the junction unmatched. CDR1 DFQATT and CDR2 SNEGSKA come from the germline V gene (reference sequence).

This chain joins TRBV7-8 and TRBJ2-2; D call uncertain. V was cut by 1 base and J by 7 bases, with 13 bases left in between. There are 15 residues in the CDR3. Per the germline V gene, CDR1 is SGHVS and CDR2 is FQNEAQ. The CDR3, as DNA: TGTGCCAGCAGCTTAGTGTCCCTCCCGAGCGGGGAGCTGTTTTTT. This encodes CASSLVSLPSGELFF.

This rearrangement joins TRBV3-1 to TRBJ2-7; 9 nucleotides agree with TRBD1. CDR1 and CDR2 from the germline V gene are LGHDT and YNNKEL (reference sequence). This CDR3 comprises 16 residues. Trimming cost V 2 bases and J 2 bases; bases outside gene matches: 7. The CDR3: CASSQTLDRGPYEQYF. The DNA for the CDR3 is TGTGCCAGCAGCCAAACCCTGGACAGGGGTCCCTACGAGCAGTACTTC.

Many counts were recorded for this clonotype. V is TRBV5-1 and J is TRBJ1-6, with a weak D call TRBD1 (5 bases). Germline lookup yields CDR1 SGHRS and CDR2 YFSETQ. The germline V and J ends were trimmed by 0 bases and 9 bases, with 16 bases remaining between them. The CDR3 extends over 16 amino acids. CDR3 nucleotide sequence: TGCGCCAGCAGCTTGGCCCCAGGACAAAGCACTTCACCCCTCCACTTT. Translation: CASSLAPGQSTSPLHF. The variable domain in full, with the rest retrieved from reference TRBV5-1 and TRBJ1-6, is KAGVTQTPRYLIKTRGQQVTLSCSPISGHRSVSWYQQTPGQGLQFLFEYFSETQRNKGNFPGRFSGRQFSNSRSEMNVSTLELGDSALYLCASSLAPGQSTSPLHFGNGTRLTVT.

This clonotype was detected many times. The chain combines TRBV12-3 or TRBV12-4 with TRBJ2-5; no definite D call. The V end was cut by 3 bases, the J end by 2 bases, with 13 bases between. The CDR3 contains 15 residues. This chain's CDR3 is CASSFRPGPQETQYF. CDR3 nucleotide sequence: TGTGCCAGCAGTTTCCGGCCAGGACCGCAAGAGACCCAGTACTTC.